The sequence of this T cell receptor (beta chain) was determined in a study of regulatory T cells in long-lasting Graves disease. Documented time point: newly diagnosed GD, antithyroid drugs for less than 3 months. With RNA extracted from PBMCs as input, the TCR library was made. Libraries of TCR beta came from iRepertoire HTBI primers plus Arm-PCR of CDR3 regions. TCRdb re-called the multiplex PCR reads through MiXCR, storing one row per CDR3 protein. The sample consists of fewer than 550,000 distinct CDR3 sequences, more than 15% of them appearing once. CDR1 and CDR2 from the germline V gene are MDHEN and SYDVKM. Trimming left V 2 bases short and J 5 bases short, with 9 bases between. The CDR3 length is 14 residues. The same data also contributed to another study, on T cells in Graves' hyperthyroidism and ophthalmopathy. That work states: Hyperthyroidism of Graves' type that showed no ophthalmopathy progression within 18 months was stable.

This chain connects TRBV28 to TRBJ1-4; D remains ambiguous. The TCR originated in a woman aged 35-65 years with Graves disease. Specimen: peripheral blood mononuclear cells (PBMCs), collected at new diagnosis, from a patient treated with antithyroid drugs. CDR3 residues: CASSLTPNNEKLFF. The CDR3 nucleotides are TGTGCCAGCAGTTTAACGCCGAACAATGAAAAACTGTTTTTT.